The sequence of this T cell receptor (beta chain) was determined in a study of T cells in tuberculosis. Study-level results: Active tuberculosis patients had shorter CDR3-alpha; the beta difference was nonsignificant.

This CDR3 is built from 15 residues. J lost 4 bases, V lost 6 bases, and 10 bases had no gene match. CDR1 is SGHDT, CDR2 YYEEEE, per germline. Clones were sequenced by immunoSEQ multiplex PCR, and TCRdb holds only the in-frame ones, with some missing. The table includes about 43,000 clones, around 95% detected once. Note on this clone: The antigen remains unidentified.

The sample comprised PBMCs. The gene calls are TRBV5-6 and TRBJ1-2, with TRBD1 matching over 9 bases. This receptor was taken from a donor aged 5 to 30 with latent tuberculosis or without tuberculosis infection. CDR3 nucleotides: TGTGCCAGCACCCACACCGGGACAGGGACCTATGGCTACACCTTC. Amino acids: CASTHTGTGTYGYTF.